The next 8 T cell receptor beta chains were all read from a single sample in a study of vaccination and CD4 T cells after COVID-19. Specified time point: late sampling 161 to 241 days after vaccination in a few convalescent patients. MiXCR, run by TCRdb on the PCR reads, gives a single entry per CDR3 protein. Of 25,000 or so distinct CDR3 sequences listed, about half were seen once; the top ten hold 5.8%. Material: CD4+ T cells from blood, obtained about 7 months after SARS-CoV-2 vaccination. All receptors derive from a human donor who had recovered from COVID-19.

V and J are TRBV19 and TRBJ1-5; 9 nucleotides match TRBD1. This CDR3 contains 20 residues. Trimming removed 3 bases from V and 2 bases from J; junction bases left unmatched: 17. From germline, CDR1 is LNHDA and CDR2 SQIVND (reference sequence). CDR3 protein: CASSIPLGRTGDFGNQPQHF. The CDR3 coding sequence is TGTGCCAGTAGTATCCCCCTAGGCCGGACAGGGGATTTTGGCAATCAGCCCCAGCATTTT.

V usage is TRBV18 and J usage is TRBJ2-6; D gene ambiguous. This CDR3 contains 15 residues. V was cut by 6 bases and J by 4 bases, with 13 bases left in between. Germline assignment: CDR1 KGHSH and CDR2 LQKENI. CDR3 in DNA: TGTGCCAGCTCCCTAACTCACGCCGGGGCCAACGTCCTGACTTTC. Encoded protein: CASSLTHAGANVLTF.

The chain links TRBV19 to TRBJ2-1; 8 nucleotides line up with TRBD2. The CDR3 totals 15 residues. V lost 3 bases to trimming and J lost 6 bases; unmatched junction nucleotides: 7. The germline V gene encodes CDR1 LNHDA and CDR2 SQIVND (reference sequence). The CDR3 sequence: CASSIGPGGANEQFF. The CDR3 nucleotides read TGTGCCAGTAGTATCGGCCCGGGAGGGGCCAATGAGCAGTTCTTC.

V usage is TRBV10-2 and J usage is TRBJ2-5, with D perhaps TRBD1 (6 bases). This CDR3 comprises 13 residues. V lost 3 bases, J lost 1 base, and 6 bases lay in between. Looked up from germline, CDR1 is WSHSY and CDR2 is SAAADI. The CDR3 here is CASSEGGQETQYF. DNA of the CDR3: TGCGCCAGCAGTGAAGGGGGCCAAGAGACCCAGTACTTC.

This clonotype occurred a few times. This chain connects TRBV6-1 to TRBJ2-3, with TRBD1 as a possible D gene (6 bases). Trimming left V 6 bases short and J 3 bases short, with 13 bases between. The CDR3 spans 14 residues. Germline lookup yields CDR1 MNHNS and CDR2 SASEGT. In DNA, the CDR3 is TGTGCCAGCAGCACCTACAGGGAAACAGATACGCAGTATTTT. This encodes CASSTYRETDTQYF.

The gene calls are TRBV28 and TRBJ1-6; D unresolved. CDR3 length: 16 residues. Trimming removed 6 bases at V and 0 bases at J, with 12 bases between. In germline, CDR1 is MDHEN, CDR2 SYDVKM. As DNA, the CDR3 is TGTGCCAGCAGCCCCCGGTCGAGCTCCTATAATTCACCCCTCCACTTT. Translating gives CASSPRSSSYNSPLHF. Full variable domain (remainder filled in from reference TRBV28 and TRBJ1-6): DVKVTQSSRYLVKRTGEKVFLECVQDMDHENMFWYRQDPGLGLRLIYFSYDVKMKEKGDIPEGYSVSREKKERFSLILESASTNQTSMYLCASSPRSSSYNSPLHFGNGTRLTVT.

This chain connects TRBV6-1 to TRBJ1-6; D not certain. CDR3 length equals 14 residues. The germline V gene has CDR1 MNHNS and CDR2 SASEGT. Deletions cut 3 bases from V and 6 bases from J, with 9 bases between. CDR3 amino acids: CASSEAGSNSPLHF. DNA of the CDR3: TGTGCCAGCAGTGAGGCGGGGAGTAATTCACCCCTCCACTTT.

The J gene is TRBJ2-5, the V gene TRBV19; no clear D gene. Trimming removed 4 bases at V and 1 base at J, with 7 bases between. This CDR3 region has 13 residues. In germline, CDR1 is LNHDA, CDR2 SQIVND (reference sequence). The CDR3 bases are TGTGCCAGTAGTAACGGCTTCCAAGAGACCCAGTACTTC. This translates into CASSNGFQETQYF.